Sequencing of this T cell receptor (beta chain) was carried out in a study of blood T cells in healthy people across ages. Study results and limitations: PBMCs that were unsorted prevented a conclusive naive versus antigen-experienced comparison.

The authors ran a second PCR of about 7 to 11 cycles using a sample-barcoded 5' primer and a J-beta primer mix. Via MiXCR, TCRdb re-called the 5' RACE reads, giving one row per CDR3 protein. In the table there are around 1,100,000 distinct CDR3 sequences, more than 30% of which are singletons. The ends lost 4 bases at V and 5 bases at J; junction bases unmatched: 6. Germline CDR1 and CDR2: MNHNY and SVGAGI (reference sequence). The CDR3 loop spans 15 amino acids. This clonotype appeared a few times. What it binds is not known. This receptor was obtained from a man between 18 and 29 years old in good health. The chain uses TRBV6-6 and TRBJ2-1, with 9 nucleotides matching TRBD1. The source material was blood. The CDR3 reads CASSLGQGNHNEQFF. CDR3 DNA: TGTGCCAGCAGTTTGGGACAGGGAAACCACAATGAGCAGTTCTTC.